These 22 T cell receptor beta chains share one sample of origin, sequenced in a study of regulatory T cells in long-lasting Graves disease. Regarding time point: newly diagnosed GD, antithyroid drugs for less than 3 months. The TCR library was made from RNA extracted from PBMCs. Assembly of TCR beta libraries relied on iRepertoire HTBI primers together with Arm-PCR of CDR3 regions. MiXCR, applied by TCRdb to the multiplex PCR reads, yields one record per CDR3 protein. The repertoire holds 350,000 to 500,000 distinct CDR3 sequences, roughly 17% seen once, with roughly 23% in the top ten. The same data also went into a second study, on T cells in Graves' hyperthyroidism and ophthalmopathy.

The sample consisted of peripheral blood mononuclear cells (PBMCs), taken at new diagnosis, from a patient treated with antithyroid drugs. The receptors derive from a woman between 18 and 29 years old with Graves disease.

This clonotype showed up many times. The chain uses TRBV11-3 and TRBJ1-2, with D uncertain. Germline CDR1 and CDR2: SGHNT and YENEEA. V was clipped by 2 bases and J by 8 bases, with 9 bases between them. This CDR3 region has 12 residues. CDR3 bases: TGTGCCAGCAGCTTACAGGATGGGGGCTACACCTTC. Translation gives CASSLQDGGYTF.

Turning to this clonotype: This likely reflects a read error, since a far larger clone is one base away. The J gene is TRBJ2-3, the V gene TRBV27; unclear D gene. TRBJ1-1 matches the DNA end more closely, so the J call is doubtful. The CDR3 is 13 amino acids. Germline CDR1 and CDR2: MNHEY and SMNVEV (reference sequence). The CDR3 protein is CAGSLGGATEAFF. The CDR3 DNA sequence: TGTGCCGGCAGTTTAGGCGGAGCGACTGAAGCTTTCTTT.

The chain carries TRBV29-1 and TRBJ2-1, with TRBD2 matching over 11 bases. Trimming cost V 4 bases and J 4 bases; bases outside gene matches: 9. CDR3 length: 16 residues. CDR1 and CDR2 (germline): SQVTM, ANQGSEA. The CDR3 DNA follows: TGCAGCGTTGGTGATCTAGCGGGAGGCCTTTACAATGAGCAGTTCTTC. Translating gives CSVGDLAGGLYNEQFF.

Regarding this clonotype: A read error is possible here, since a much larger clone lies one base away. The rearrangement joins TRBV7-2 to TRBJ2-7, with 7 bases that match TRBD2. Germline-derived CDR1 and CDR2 are SGHTA and FQGNSA. The V gene end was trimmed by 0 bases and the J gene end by 0 bases; junction bases not matched to a gene: 14. The CDR3 has 19 amino acids. DNA of the CDR3: TGTGCCAGCAGCTTAGCCGCTAGAGCGGGGCTCCTAGACTCCTACGAGCAGTACTTC. The encoded protein is CASSLAARAGLLDSYEQYF. The whole variable domain, remainder taken from reference TRBV7-2 and TRBJ2-7, is GAGVSQSPSNKVTEKGKDVELRCDPISGHTALYWYRQSLGQGLEFLIYFQGNSAPDKSGLPSDRFSAERTGGSVSTLTIQRTQQEDSAVYLCASSLAARAGLLDSYEQYFGPGTRLTVT.

The chain joins TRBV13 to TRBJ1-6; perhaps TRBD1 as D (6 bases). The ends were cut back, 5 bases at V and 0 bases at J, with 17 bases in the middle. This CDR3 has 18 residues. CDR1 PRHDT and CDR2 FYEKMQ come from the germline V gene (reference sequence). CDR3: CASSPRQALSSYNSPLHF. The CDR3 nucleotides read TGTGCCAGCAGCCCAAGACAGGCGCTGAGCTCCTATAATTCACCCCTCCACTTT.

The V gene is TRBV6-1, the J gene TRBJ1-4; D uncertain. V lost 2 bases to trimming and J lost 4 bases, with 8 bases between them. This CDR3 contains 14 residues. Germline V gene sequence: CDR1 MNHNS, CDR2 SASEGT. The CDR3 sequence: CASSEPGNNEKLFF. The CDR3 DNA is TGTGCCAGCAGTGAACCGGGGAATAATGAAAAACTGTTTTTT.

This clonotype has a count of ten or more. The rearrangement links TRBV28 to TRBJ2-7; 8 nucleotides align to TRBD2. The CDR3 has 13 residues. The trim removed 8 bases at V and 6 bases at J, leaving 9 bases unmatched. Germline V gene data show CDR1 as MDHEN and CDR2 as SYDVKM. CDR3 DNA: TGTGCCAGCTCGAGAGCGGGAGTCGGCGAGCAGTACTTC. Translation: CASSRAGVGEQYF.

This clonotype was counted at least ten times. The chain joins TRBV7-2 to TRBJ1-4; a weak D match, TRBD1 (6 bases). Per the germline V gene, CDR1 is SGHTA and CDR2 is FQGNSA. The length of the CDR3 is 15 residues. V gave up 2 bases and J gave up 7 bases, with 14 bases separating them. The CDR3 region has the DNA TGTGCCAGCAGCTTAACCCAGGGGACCGGTGAAAAACTGTTTTTT. Amino acids: CASSLTQGTGEKLFF.

The chain employs TRBV27 and TRBJ2-1; TRBD2 matches at 12 bases. Germline V CDR1 and CDR2: MNHEY, SMNVEV (reference sequence). V trimming: 6 bases; J trimming: 6 bases; junction bases outside the gene matches: 6. This CDR3 has 15 residues. Here the CDR3 reads CASRTTSGSFNEQFF. For the CDR3, the DNA is TGTGCCAGCAGGACGACTAGCGGGAGTTTCAATGAGCAGTTCTTC.

V is TRBV5-1 and J is TRBJ2-7; the match to TRBD1 covers 7 bases. The CDR3 sequence is 18 residues long. Per the germline V gene, CDR1 is SGHRS and CDR2 is YFSETQ. V was clipped by 1 base and J by 4 bases; unmatched bases: 17. This CDR3 reads CASSLTPKKGQEPYEQYF. The CDR3 region has the DNA TGCGCCAGCAGCTTGACTCCGAAAAAAGGACAGGAACCGTACGAGCAGTACTTC.

This clonotype was detected ten times or more. J is TRBJ1-1 and V is TRBV3-1, with no clear D. Germline assignment: CDR1 LGHDT and CDR2 YNNKEL (reference sequence). Between the trimmed V and J ends, which lost 0 bases and 0 bases, there was a span of 8 bases. This CDR3 is 15 amino acids long. The CDR3 DNA sequence: TGTGCCAGCAGCCAAGAGGGCAGATTGAACACTGAAGCTTTCTTT. This sequence encodes CASSQEGRLNTEAFF.

This clonotype was picked up a small number of times. The gene calls are TRBV5-1 and TRBJ1-5; maybe TRBD1 (5 bases). V was trimmed by 5 bases and J by 5 bases, leaving 14 bases between them. From germline, CDR1 is SGHRS and CDR2 YFSETQ. CDR3 length equals 14 residues. The CDR3 here is CASSWGPEDQPQHF. For the CDR3, the DNA is TGCGCCAGCAGTTGGGGACCTGAGGATCAGCCCCAGCATTTT.

This clonotype was counted ten times or more. J is TRBJ2-1 and V is TRBV27; the D call may be TRBD1 or TRBD2 (5 bases each). The CDR3 spans 12 residues. Trimming took off 5 bases at V and 7 bases at J, with 9 bases between the two ends. Germline V gene sequence: CDR1 MNHEY, CDR2 SMNVEV (reference sequence). The DNA of the CDR3 is TGTGCCAGCAGTGAAGAGGGGAATGAGCAGTTCTTC. Protein product: CASSEEGNEQFF.

The chain couples TRBV7-9 to TRBJ2-7; D could derive from TRBD1 or TRBD2 (5 bases each). The CDR3 covers 16 residues. The germline V and J ends were trimmed by 5 bases and 1 base, with 18 bases remaining between them. Looked up from germline, CDR1 is SEHNR and CDR2 is FQNEAQ (reference sequence). In nucleotides, the CDR3 is TGTGCCAGCAGCCCCTCCGGGACCCTGGCTTCCTACGAGCAGTACTTC. The encoded protein is CASSPSGTLASYEQYF.

This chain connects TRBV20-1 to TRBJ2-7, with D possibly TRBD2 on 6 matching bases. V was cut by 6 bases and J by 0 bases, with 15 bases left in between. The germline V gene has CDR1 DFQATT and CDR2 SNEGSKA (reference sequence). This CDR3 has 14 amino acids. The chain's CDR3 is CSAPPGRNSYEQYF. CDR3 nucleotide sequence: TGCAGTGCACCTCCAGGGAGGAACTCCTACGAGCAGTACTTC.

The chain combines TRBV6-1 with TRBJ1-2, with 7 bases that match TRBD1. The trim removed 8 bases at V and 6 bases at J, leaving 6 bases unmatched. CDR1 is MNHNS and CDR2 is SASEGT in the germline V gene. This CDR3 is 12 amino acids long. CDR3 in DNA: TGTGCCAGCTCTGACAGGGAACATGGCTACACCTTC. This sequence encodes CASSDREHGYTF.

In this sample, this clonotype turned up many times. The chain recombines TRBV28 with TRBJ2-7, with D maybe TRBD1 (6 bases). CDR1 is MDHEN, CDR2 SYDVKM, per germline. V lost 0 bases and J lost 1, with 10 bases in between. CDR3 length equals 15 residues. For the CDR3, the DNA is TGTGCCAGCAGTTTATGGACAGGCCAATCCTACGAGCAGTACTTC. Its protein product is CASSLWTGQSYEQYF.

This clonotype was recorded at least ten times. The V call is TRBV2, the J call TRBJ2-7, with 7 bases fitting TRBD2. The CDR3 has 15 residues. Germline assignment: CDR1 SNHLY and CDR2 FYNNEI. The trim removed 6 bases at V and 6 bases at J, leaving 14 bases unmatched. CDR3 residues: CASSGGAGVSGEQYF. The CDR3 DNA follows: TGTGCCAGCAGCGGTGGCGCGGGGGTAAGTGGCGAGCAGTACTTC. The complete variable domain, with remaining parts taken from reference TRBV2 and TRBJ2-7, reads EPEVTQTPSHQVTQMGQEVILRCVPISNHLYFYWYRQILGQKVEFLVSFYNNEISEKSEIFDDQFSVERPDGSNFTLKIRSTKLEDSAMYFCASSGGAGVSGEQYFGPGTRLTVT.

The V gene is TRBV7-2, the J gene TRBJ1-1; D may be TRBD1 (6 bases). The CDR3 consists of 14 residues. The V gene's germline CDR1 is SGHTA and CDR2 FQGNSA. The ends were cut back, 8 bases at V and 1 base at J, with 14 bases in the middle. CDR3 protein: CASLSEGGNTEAFF. In DNA, the CDR3 is TGTGCCAGCCTCTCGGAGGGGGGGAACACTGAAGCTTTCTTT.

V gene TRBV28 combines with J gene TRBJ2-3; D possibly uses TRBD1 or TRBD2 (7 bases each). Germline V gene data show CDR1 as MDHEN and CDR2 as SYDVKM. Trimming took 6 bases from V and 4 from J, leaving 20 bases between them. This CDR3 comprises 16 residues. CDR3 DNA: TGTGCCAGCAGCTATGGGGGGGGACAGTGGCCAGATACGCAGTATTTT. Its translation is CASSYGGGQWPDTQYF.

For this clonotype: This clone may be a read error of a much larger clone one base away. The chain employs TRBV30 and TRBJ2-7, with TRBD2 matching 14 bases. V was pared by 3 bases and J by 4 bases, with 8 bases of the junction left unmatched. The germline CDR1 and CDR2 sequences are GTSNPN and SVGIG (reference sequence). This CDR3 has 16 residues. This CDR3 is CAWSDFGTSGSYEQYF. For the CDR3, the DNA is TGTGCCTGGAGCGATTTCGGGACTAGCGGGAGTTACGAGCAGTACTTC.

This clonotype has a handful of counts. V and J are TRBV5-1 and TRBJ2-2, with 7 bases fitting TRBD2. From germline, CDR1 is SGHRS and CDR2 YFSETQ. Germline trimming cut 4 bases from V and 1 base from J; bases unmatched to any gene: 7. This CDR3 is built from 16 residues. The CDR3 is CASSDLSSGNTGELFF. The CDR3 DNA sequence: TGCGCCAGCAGCGACTTATCTAGCGGGAACACCGGGGAGCTGTTTTTT. Complete variable domain (other parts from reference TRBV5-1 and TRBJ2-2): KAGVTQTPRYLIKTRGQQVTLSCSPISGHRSVSWYQQTPGQGLQFLFEYFSETQRNKGNFPGRFSGRQFSNSRSEMNVSTLELGDSALYLCASSDLSSGNTGELFFGEGSRLTVL.